The 5 T cell receptor beta chains below come from one sample, sequenced in a study of blood T cell repertoires in COVID-19. TCRdb's copy holds only in-frame clones and misses some; the assay was immunoSEQ multiplex PCR. The sample holds 95,000 to 150,000 clones; 90% to 95% are singletons and the top ten take around 2%. The sample was peripheral blood. Every receptor here comes from a man between 45 and 60 years old with COVID-19, enrolled during active disease.

The CDR3 DNA reads TGCGCCAGCAGCTTGGGGGTACTAGCGGGAGGGCCGGACACCGGGGAGCTGTTTTTT. Encoded protein: CASSLGVLAGGPDTGELFF. V gene TRBV5-1 combines with J gene TRBJ2-2, with 13 bases identical to TRBD2. The ends lost 0 bases at V and 3 bases at J; junction bases unmatched: 8. Germline V gene sequence: CDR1 SGHRS, CDR2 YFSETQ. The CDR3 extends over 19 amino acids.

The genes are TRBV19 and TRBJ2-7; 8 bases align to TRBD1. CDR3 length: 15 residues. Germline CDR1 LNHDA, CDR2 SQIVND (reference sequence). V was pared by 3 bases and J by 2 bases, with 6 bases of the junction left unmatched. For the CDR3, the DNA is TGTGCCAGTAGTATTAGTTTGGACAGGGCCTACGAGCAGTACGTC. As protein: CASSISLDRAYEQYV.

The gene calls are TRBV28 and TRBJ1-3; possible D gene TRBD1, 5 bases. This CDR3 contains 17 residues. Trimming cost V 3 bases and J 2 bases, with 17 bases left between them. CDR1 and CDR2 from the germline V gene are MDHEN and SYDVKM. CDR3 DNA: TGTGCCAGCAGTTTGGGGCTTTGGGGAACCACTGGAAACACCATATATTTT. It encodes CASSLGLWGTTGNTIYF.

In its sample, this clone was seen once. The chain has TRBV6-5 and TRBJ1-1; TRBD1 agrees at 8 bases. V shed 5 bases, J shed 7 bases, and the junction held 3 bases outside the gene matches. This CDR3 has 12 amino acids. Looked up from germline, CDR1 is MNHEY and CDR2 is SVGAGI. DNA for the CDR3: TGTGCCAGCAGTAGACAGGGGAATGAAGCTTTCTTT. This sequence encodes CASSRQGNEAFF.

The chain carries TRBV7-8 and TRBJ2-1, with D unresolved. CDR3 length equals 12 residues. CDR1 is SGHVS and CDR2 is FQNEAQ in the germline V gene. V lost 8 bases and J 7 bases, leaving 12 bases between the germline ends. The CDR3 DNA follows: TGTGCCAGCGGCACAAGTCGAAATGAGCAGTTCTTC. This gives the protein CASGTSRNEQFF.